The 8 T cell receptor beta chains below all came from one sample that was sequenced in a study of tumor-infiltrating lymphocytes in primary liver carcinoma. The blood RNA (from unsorted whole blood) was obtained, and germline DNA was also extracted. A primer in the constant region served to generate TCR beta cDNA from 450 to 600 ng of total RNA. A slightly modified ARM-PCR protocol with three nested multiplex PCR rounds produced these TCR beta libraries. Two initial PCR rounds of approximately 10 cycles each paired TRBV1-TRBV30 forward primers with a C-beta reverse primer. TCRdb ran MiXCR on the multiplex PCR reads and lists one entry per CDR3 protein. Of some 200,000 distinct CDR3 sequences listed, less than 75% are singletons. The sequencing input was peripheral blood. The receptors originated from a woman aged 60 to 75 with primary liver carcinoma and hepatitis B virus infection.

The rearrangement links TRBV10-3 to TRBJ1-5; D possibly corresponds to TRBD1 (6 bases). The germline CDR1 and CDR2 sequences are ENHRY and SYGVKD. CDR3 length: 14 amino acids. Trimming left V 6 bases short and J 3 bases short, with 12 bases between. CDR3 sequence (DNA): TGTGCCATCAGGGAACAGGGTGACAATCAGCCCCAGCATTTT. This sequence encodes CAIREQGDNQPQHF.

Ten or more counts support this clonotype. The chain joins TRBV29-1 to TRBJ2-2; D is perhaps TRBD1 (6 bases). Trimming cost V 4 bases and J 4 bases, with 16 bases left between them. CDR1 is SQVTM, CDR2 ANQGSEA, per germline. This CDR3 spans 15 amino acids. The CDR3, as DNA: TGCAGCGTTGGACCAGGGGCGGGTAGCACCGGGGAGCTGTTTTTT. Its translation: CSVGPGAGSTGELFF.

Regarding this clonotype: Its ends do not fully match the called genes, so a read error is possible. The chain carries TRBV4-1 and TRBJ2-7; TRBD2 aligns across 8 bases. Germline V lookup: CDR1 MGHRA, CDR2 YSYEKL. CDR3 length: 14 residues. The CDR3 DNA reads as TGCGCCAGCAGCTCGAAGACTAGCGCAGACGACCAGTACTTC. This translates into CASSSKTSADDQYF.

This clonotype appeared many times. The chain employs TRBV6-5 and TRBJ2-3; TRBD2 aligns across 15 bases. This CDR3 has 19 residues. J gave up 0 bases and V 0 bases, and 4 bases lay outside the gene matches. CDR1 is MNHEY and CDR2 is SVGAGI in the germline V gene. The chain's CDR3 is CASSYSGLAGGLSTDTQYF. As DNA, the CDR3 is TGTGCCAGCAGTTACTCGGGACTAGCGGGAGGTCTCAGCACAGATACGCAGTATTTT.

To note about this clonotype: This CDR3 is missing its conserved last phenylalanine or tryptophan, likely due to a read error. The chain recombines TRBV5-4 with TRBJ2-5, with 12 bases identical to TRBD2. Germline V gives CDR1 SGHNT, CDR2 YYREEE (reference sequence). The CDR3 has 17 amino acids. CDR3 sequence (DNA): TGTGCTAGCAGCTCTCCCCTGGCTAGCGGGAGGGGGGAGACCCAGTACTTA. It codes for CASSSPLASGRGETQYL.

This clonotype was observed many times. V gene TRBV6-6 combines with J gene TRBJ2-7; a weak D match, TRBD1 (6 bases). Trimming took 6 bases from V and 0 from J, leaving 24 bases between them. Germline CDR1 is MNHNY and CDR2 is SVGAGI (reference sequence). The CDR3 is 18 residues long. This CDR3 is CASSLASTGLGYSYEQYF. Here the CDR3 DNA reads TGTGCCAGCAGCCTCGCCTCAACAGGGTTGGGGTACTCCTACGAGCAGTACTTC.

Of note for this clonotype: A read error may explain this, as a much larger clone is one base away. The chain is built from TRBV6-5 and TRBJ2-5, with D unresolved. The V gene's germline CDR1 is MNHEY and CDR2 SVGAGI. CDR3 size: 14 residues. The CDR3 sequence is CASSYLPNQEAQYF. The CDR3 nucleotides read TGTGCCAGCAGTTACCTTCCTAACCAAGAGGCCCAGTACTTC.

About this clonotype: At one of its ends the junction is not consistent with the germline gene, which may arise from a read error. This chain joins TRBV29-1 and TRBJ2-1; D is tentatively TRBD1 or TRBD2 (5 bases each). Germline assignment: CDR1 SQVTM and CDR2 ANQGSEA. CDR3 length: 16 amino acids. CDR3 region: CSVSGTDSGGYNELFF. Written as DNA, the CDR3 is TGCAGCGTTTCCGGGACGGATAGTGGCGGCTACAATGAGCTGTTCTTC.